The text below deals with one T cell receptor (beta chain). The target antigen is unknown. This sample was taken from a study of graft-versus-host responses after intestinal transplantation. TCRdb keeps only in-frame clones here, not all; method: immunoSEQ multiplex PCR. The repertoire holds some 93,000 clones, with about 91% as singletons. Sequences were derived from unstimulated CD8+ T cells sorted from spleen or lymph node cells, sampled before intestinal transplant. This sequence originates from a human donor who received an intestinal transplant.

The CDR3 coding sequence is TGTGCCAGCAGCCGGCTAGCGGGAGGTTCTACCTTCAATGAGCAGTTCTTC. Encoded protein: CASSRLAGGSTFNEQFF. The V and J genes are TRBV7-9 and TRBJ2-1; TRBD2 matches 11 bases. The CDR3 runs to 17 residues. In germline, CDR1 is SEHNR, CDR2 FQNEAQ (reference sequence). The trim removed 5 bases at V and 6 bases at J, leaving 12 bases unmatched.